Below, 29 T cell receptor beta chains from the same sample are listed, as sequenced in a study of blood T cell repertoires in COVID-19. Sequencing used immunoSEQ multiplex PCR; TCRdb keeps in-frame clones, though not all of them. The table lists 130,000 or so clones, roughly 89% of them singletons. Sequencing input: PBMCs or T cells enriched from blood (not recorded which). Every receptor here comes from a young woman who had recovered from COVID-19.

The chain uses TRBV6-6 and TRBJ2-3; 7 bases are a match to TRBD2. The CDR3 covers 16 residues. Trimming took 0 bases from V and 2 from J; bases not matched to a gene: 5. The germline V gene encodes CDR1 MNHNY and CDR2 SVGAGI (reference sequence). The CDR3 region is CASSYSARDYTDTQYF. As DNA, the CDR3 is TGTGCCAGCAGTTACTCGGCACGGGACTACACAGATACGCAGTATTTT.

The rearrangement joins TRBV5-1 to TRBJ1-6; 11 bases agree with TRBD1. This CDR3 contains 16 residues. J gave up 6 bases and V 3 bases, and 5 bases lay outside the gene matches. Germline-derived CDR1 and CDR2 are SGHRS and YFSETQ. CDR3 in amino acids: CASSSGQGAVNSPLHF. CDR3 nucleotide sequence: TGCGCCAGCAGCTCCGGACAGGGGGCAGTTAATTCACCCCTCCACTTT.

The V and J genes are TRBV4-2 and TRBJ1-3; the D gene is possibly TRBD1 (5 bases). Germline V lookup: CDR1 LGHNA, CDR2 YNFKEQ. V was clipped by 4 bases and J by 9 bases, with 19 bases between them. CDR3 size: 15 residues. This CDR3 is CASSPASRDSTTIYF. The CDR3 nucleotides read TGTGCCAGCAGCCCAGCGTCCCGGGACTCTACCACCATATATTTT.

For the CDR3, the DNA is TGTGCCAGCAGGGACATAAATGAGCAGTTCTTC. Protein product: CASRDINEQFF. This chain connects TRBV28 to TRBJ2-1, with a weak D call TRBD1 (5 bases). CDR1 and CDR2 from the germline V gene are MDHEN and SYDVKM. This CDR3 is 11 amino acids long. Between the trimmed V and J ends, which lost 6 bases and 7 bases, there was a span of 7 bases.

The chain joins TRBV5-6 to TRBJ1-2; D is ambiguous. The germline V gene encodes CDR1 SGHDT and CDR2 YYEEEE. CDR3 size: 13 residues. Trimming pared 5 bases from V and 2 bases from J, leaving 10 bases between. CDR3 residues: CASSMGQNYGYTF. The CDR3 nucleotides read TGTGCCAGCAGTATGGGCCAAAACTATGGCTACACCTTC.

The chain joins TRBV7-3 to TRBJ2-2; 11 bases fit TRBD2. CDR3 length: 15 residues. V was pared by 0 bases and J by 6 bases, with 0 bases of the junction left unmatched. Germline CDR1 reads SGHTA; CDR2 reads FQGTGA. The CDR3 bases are TGTGCCAGCAGCTTAACTAGCGGGAGGGCCGGGGAGCTGTTTTTT. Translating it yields CASSLTSGRAGELFF.

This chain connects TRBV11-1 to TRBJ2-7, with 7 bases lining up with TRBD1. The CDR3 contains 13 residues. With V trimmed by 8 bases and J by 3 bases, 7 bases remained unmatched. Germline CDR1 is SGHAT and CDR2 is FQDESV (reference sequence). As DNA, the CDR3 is TGTGCCAGCCCACACAGGGGAATCTACGAGCAGTACTTC. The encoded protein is CASPHRGIYEQYF.

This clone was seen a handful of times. CDR3 bases: TGCGCCAGCAGCTTGGATGCAGGAACCTATGGCTACACCTTC. It yields the protein CASSLDAGTYGYTF. The chain has TRBV5-1 and TRBJ1-2; D remains unclear. Germline V gene lookup returns CDR1 SGHRS and CDR2 YFSETQ. The CDR3 has 14 amino acids. V shed 0 bases and J shed 4 bases, with 10 bases lying between them.

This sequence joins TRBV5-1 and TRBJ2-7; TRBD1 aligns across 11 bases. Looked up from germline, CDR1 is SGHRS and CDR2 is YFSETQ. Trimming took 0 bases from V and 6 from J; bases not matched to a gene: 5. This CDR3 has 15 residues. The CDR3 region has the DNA TGCGCCAGCAGCTTGGGAGGACAGGGGGCAAGCGAGCAGTACTTC. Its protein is CASSLGGQGASEQYF.

The CDR3 DNA follows: TGTGCCAGCAGCTTCAAGAGGAACACTGAAGCTTTCTTT. This sequence encodes CASSFKRNTEAFF. The chain links TRBV11-2 to TRBJ1-1; D call uncertain. Trimming shortened V by 3 bases and J by 1 base, and 6 bases separated the two germline ends. Per germline, CDR1 SGHAT and CDR2 FQNNGV. This CDR3 has 13 residues.

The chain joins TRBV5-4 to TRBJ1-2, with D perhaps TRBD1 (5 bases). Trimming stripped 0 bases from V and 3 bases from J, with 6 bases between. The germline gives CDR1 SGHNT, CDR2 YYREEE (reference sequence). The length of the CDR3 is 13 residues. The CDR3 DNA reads TGTGCCAGCAGCTTGGGACAGTACTATGGCTACACCTTC. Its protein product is CASSLGQYYGYTF. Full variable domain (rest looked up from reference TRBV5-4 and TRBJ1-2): ETGVTQSPTHLIKTRGQQVTLRCSSQSGHNTVSWYQQALGQGPQFIFQYYREEENGRGNFPPRFSGLQFPNYSSELNVNALELDDSALYLCASSLGQYYGYTFGSGTRLTVV.

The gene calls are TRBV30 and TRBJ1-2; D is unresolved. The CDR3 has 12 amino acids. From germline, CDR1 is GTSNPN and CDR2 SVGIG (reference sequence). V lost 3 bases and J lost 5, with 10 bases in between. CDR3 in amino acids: CAWSVSGYGYTF. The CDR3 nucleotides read TGTGCCTGGAGCGTCTCGGGGTATGGCTACACCTTC.

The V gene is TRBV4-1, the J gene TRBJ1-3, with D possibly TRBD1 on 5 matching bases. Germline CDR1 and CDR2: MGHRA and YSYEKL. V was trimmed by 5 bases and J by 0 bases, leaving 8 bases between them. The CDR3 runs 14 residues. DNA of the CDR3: TGCGCCAGCAGCTTACAGGTCTCTGGAAACACCATATATTTT. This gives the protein CASSLQVSGNTIYF.

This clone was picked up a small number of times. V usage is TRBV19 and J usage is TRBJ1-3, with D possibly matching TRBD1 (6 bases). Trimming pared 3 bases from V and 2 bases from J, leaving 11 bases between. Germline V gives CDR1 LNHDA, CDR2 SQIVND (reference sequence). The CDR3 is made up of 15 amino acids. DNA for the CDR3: TGTGCCAGTAGTATCTCCGCAGGGGCTGGAAACACCATATATTTT. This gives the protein CASSISAGAGNTIYF. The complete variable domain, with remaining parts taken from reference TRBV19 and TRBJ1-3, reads DGGITQSPKYLFRKEGQNVTLSCEQNLNHDAMYWYRQDPGQGLRLIYYSQIVNDFQKGDIAEGYSVSREKKESFPLTVTSAQKNPTAFYLCASSISAGAGNTIYFGEGSWLTVV.

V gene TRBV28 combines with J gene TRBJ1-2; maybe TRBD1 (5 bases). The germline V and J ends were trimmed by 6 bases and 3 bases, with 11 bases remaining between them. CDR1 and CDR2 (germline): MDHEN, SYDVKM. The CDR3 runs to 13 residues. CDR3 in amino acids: CASSDDSYYGYTF. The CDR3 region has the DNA TGTGCCAGCAGCGACGACAGTTACTATGGCTACACCTTC.

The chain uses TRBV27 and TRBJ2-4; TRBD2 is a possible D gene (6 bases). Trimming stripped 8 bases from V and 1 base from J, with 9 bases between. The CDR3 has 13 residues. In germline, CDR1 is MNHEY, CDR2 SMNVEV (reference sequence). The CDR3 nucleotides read TGTGCCAGCGGTGGGGGGGCCAAAAACATTCAGTACTTC. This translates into CASGGGAKNIQYF.

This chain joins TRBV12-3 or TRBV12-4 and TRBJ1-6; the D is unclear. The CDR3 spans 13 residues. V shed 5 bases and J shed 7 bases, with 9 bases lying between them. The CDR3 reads CASSLWANSPLHF. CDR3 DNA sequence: TGTGCCAGCAGTCTATGGGCGAATTCACCCCTCCACTTT.

This CDR3 is CASSRTGQGGYEQYF. The CDR3 bases are TGTGCCAGCAGCCGTACGGGACAGGGGGGATACGAGCAGTACTTC. The chain combines TRBV28 with TRBJ2-7; 11 nucleotides agree with TRBD1. Germline lookup yields CDR1 MDHEN and CDR2 SYDVKM. Germline trimming cut 6 bases from V and 4 bases from J; bases unmatched to any gene: 8. This CDR3 spans 15 amino acids.

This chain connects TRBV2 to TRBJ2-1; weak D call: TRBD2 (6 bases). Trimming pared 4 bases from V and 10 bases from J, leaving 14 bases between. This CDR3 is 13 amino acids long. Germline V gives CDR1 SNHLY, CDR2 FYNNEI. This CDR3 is CASSVITEGEQFF. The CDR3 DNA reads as TGTGCCAGCAGTGTCATAACGGAGGGCGAGCAGTTCTTC.

CDR3 nucleotides: TGTGCCAGCAGTGCTCAGGGTGCAGATACGCAGTATTTT. It yields the protein CASSAQGADTQYF. The chain recombines TRBV6-4 with TRBJ2-3; possibly TRBD1 for D (5 bases). Per the germline V gene, CDR1 is MRHNA and CDR2 is SNTAGT. The CDR3 runs 13 residues. Trimming stripped 4 bases from V and 4 bases from J, with 9 bases between.

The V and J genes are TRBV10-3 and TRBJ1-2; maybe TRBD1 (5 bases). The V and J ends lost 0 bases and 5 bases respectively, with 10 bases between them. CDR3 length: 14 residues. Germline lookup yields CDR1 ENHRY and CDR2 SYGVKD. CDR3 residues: CAISESGKGYGYTF. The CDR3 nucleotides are TGTGCCATCAGTGAGTCGGGAAAGGGGTATGGCTACACCTTC.

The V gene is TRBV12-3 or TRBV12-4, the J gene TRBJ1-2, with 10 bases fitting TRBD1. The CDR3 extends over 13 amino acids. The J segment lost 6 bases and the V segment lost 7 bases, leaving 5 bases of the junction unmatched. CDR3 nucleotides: TGTGCCAGCAAAGGGACAGGGGCTCATGGCTACACCTTC. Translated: CASKGTGAHGYTF.

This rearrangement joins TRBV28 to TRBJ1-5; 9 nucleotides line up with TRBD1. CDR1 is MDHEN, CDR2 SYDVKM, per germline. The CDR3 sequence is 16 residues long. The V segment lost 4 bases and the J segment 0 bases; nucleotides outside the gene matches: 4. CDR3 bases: TGTGCCAGCAGTTCCCGGGACAGGGATAGCAATCAGCCCCAGCATTTT. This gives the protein CASSSRDRDSNQPQHF.

The CDR3 loop is CASSLRDRGGGYTF. The DNA for the CDR3 is TGTGCCAGCAGCTTAAGGGACAGGGGAGGTGGCTACACCTTC. The rearrangement uses TRBV7-2 and TRBJ1-2; 10 bases fit TRBD1. The CDR3 contains 14 residues. Germline V gene sequence: CDR1 SGHTA, CDR2 FQGNSA. V lost 2 bases to trimming and J lost 7 bases; unmatched junction nucleotides: 4.

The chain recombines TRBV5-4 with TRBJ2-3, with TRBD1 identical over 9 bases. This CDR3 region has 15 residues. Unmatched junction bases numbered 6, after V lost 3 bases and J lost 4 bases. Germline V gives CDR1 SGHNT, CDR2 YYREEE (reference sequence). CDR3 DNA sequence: TGTGCCAGCAGCTCGCGACAGGGGGAGGCAGATACGCAGTATTTT. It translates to CASSSRQGEADTQYF.

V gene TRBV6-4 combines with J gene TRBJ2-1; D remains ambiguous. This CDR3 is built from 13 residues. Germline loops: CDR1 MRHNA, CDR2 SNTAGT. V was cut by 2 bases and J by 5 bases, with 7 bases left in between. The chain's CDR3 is CASSDGPNNEQFF. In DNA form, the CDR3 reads TGTGCCAGCAGTGACGGGCCGAACAATGAGCAGTTCTTC.

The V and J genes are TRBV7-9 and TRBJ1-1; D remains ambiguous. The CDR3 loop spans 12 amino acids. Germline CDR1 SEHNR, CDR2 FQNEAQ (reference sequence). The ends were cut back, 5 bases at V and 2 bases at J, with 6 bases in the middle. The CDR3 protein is CASSAGNTEAFF. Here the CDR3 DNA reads TGTGCCAGCAGCGCCGGTAACACTGAAGCTTTCTTT.

The CDR3 loop is CATSDTAGGGETQYF. CDR3 nucleotides: TGTGCCACCAGTGATACAGCGGGAGGGGGGGAGACCCAGTACTTC. The chain joins TRBV24-1 to TRBJ2-5, with 10 bases that match TRBD2. The CDR3 contains 15 residues. The ends lost 3 bases at V and 5 bases at J; junction bases unmatched: 5. Per the germline V gene, CDR1 is KGHDR and CDR2 is SFDVKD.

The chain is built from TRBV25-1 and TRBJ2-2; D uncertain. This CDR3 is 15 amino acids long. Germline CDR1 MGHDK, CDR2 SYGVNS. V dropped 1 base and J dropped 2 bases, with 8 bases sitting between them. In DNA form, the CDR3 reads TGTGCCAGCAGTGAATCAGGCGACAACACCGGGGAGCTGTTTTTT. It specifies CASSESGDNTGELFF.